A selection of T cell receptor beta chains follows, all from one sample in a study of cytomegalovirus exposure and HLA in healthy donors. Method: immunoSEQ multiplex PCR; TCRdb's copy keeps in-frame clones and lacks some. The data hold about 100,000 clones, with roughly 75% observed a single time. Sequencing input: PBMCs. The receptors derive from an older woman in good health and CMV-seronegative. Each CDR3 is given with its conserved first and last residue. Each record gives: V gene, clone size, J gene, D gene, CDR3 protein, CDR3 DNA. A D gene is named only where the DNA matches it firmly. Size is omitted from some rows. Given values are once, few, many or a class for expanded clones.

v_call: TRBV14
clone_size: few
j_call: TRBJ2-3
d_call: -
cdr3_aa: CASSSTGEGTDTQYF
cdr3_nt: TGTGCCAGCAGCTCCACAGGGGAGGGCACAGATACGCAGTATTTT

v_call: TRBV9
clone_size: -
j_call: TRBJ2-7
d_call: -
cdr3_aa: CASSVAEGATYEQYF
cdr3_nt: TGTGCCAGCAGCGTAGCGGAGGGGGCAACCTACGAGCAGTACTTC

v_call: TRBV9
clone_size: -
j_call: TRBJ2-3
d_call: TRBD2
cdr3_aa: CASSPSGGGTDTQYF
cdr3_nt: TGTGCCAGCAGTCCTAGCGGGGGTGGCACAGATACGCAGTATTTT

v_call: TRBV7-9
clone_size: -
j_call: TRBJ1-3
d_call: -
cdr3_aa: CASSLEGHGGNTIYF
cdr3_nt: TGTGCCAGCAGCTTAGAGGGACACGGAGGAAACACCATATATTTT

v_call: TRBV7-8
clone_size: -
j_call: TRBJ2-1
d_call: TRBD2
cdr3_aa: CASSPGLAGEWSYNEQFF
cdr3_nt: TGTGCCAGCAGCCCAGGACTAGCGGGAGAATGGTCCTACAATGAGCAGTTCTTC

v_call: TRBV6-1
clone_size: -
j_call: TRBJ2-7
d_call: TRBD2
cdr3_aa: CASQGLASYEQYF
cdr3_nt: TGTGCCTCCCAGGGACTAGCGTCCTACGAGCAGTACTTC

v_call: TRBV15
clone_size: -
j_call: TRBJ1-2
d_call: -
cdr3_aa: CATSTTSGMNYGYTF
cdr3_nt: TGTGCCACCAGCACCACCTCGGGAATGAACTATGGCTACACCTTC

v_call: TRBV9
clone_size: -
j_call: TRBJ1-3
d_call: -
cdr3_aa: CASSVGPDSRNSGNTIYF
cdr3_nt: TGTGCCAGCAGCGTAGGTCCCGACAGTAGGAACTCTGGAAACACCATATATTTT

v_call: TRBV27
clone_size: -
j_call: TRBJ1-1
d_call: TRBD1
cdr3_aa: CASSTGGWTEAFF
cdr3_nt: TGTGCCAGCAGTACAGGGGGCTGGACTGAAGCTTTCTTT

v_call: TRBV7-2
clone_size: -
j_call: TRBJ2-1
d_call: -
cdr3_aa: CASSLSLLEQFF
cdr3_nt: TGTGCCAGCAGCTTAAGTCTGCTAGAGCAGTTCTTC

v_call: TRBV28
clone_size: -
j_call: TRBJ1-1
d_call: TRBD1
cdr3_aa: CASRSQGIAFF
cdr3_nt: TGTGCCAGCAGGTCACAGGGGATAGCTTTCTTT

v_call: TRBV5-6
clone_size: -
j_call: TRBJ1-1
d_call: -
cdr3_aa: CASSLPQGWAFF
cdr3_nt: TGTGCCAGCAGCTTGCCGCAGGGATGGGCTTTCTTT

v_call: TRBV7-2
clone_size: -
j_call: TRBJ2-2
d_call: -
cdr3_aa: CASSLGTVNTGELFF
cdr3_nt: TGTGCCAGCAGCCTAGGGACTGTCAACACCGGGGAGCTGTTTTTT

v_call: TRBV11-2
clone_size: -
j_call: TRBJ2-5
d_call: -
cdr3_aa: CASRWGETQYF
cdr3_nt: TGTGCCAGCAGATGGGGCGAGACCCAGTACTTC

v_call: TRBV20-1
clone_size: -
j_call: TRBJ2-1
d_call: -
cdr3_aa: CSAPQVLQFF
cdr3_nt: TGCAGTGCTCCACAGGTCCTACAGTTCTTC

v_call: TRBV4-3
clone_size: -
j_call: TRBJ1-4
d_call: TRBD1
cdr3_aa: CASSDREWNEKLFF
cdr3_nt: TGCGCCAGCAGCGACAGGGAATGGAATGAAAAACTGTTTTTT

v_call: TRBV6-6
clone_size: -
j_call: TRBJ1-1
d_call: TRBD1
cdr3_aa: CASLLTGGIMNTEAFF
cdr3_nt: TGTGCCTCCCTACTTACAGGGGGGATCATGAACACTGAAGCTTTCTTT

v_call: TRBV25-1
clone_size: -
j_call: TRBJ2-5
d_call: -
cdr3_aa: CASSPISEAETQYF
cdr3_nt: TGTGCCAGCAGCCCCATTTCCGAGGCCGAGACCCAGTACTTC

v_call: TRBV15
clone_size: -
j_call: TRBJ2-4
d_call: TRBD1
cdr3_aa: CATSIRTGLNIQYF
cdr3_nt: TGTGCCACCAGCATCCGGACAGGGTTGAACATTCAGTACTTC

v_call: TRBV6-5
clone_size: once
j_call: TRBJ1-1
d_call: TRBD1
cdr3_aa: CASRTGQGFRTEAFF
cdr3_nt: TGTGCCAGCAGGACGGGACAGGGATTTCGCACTGAAGCTTTCTTT

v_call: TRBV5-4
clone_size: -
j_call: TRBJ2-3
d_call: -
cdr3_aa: CASSGKSTSTDTQYF
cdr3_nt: TGTGCCAGCAGCGGTAAGAGCACCAGCACAGATACGCAGTATTTT

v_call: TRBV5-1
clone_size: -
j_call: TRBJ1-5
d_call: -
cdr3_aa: CASSVTGDQPQHF
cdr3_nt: TGCGCCAGCAGCGTAACGGGGGATCAGCCCCAGCATTTT

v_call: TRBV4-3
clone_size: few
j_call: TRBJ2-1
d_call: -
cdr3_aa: CASSSRLGIDEQFF
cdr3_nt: TGCGCCAGCAGCTCCCGACTAGGTATAGATGAGCAGTTCTTC

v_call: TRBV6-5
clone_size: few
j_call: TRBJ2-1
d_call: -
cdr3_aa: CASTPWRSLTNEQFF
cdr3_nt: TGTGCCAGCACCCCCTGGAGGTCGTTAACCAATGAGCAGTTCTTC

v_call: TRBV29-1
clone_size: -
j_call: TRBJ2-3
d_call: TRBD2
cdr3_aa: CSVEKASGSRTDTQYF
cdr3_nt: TGCAGCGTTGAAAAGGCTAGCGGGAGTCGCACAGATACGCAGTATTTT

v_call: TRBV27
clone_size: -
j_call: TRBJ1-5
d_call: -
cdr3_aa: CASSLKGTTLYSNQPQHF
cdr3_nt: TGTGCCAGCAGTTTAAAGGGGACAACCCTATATAGCAATCAGCCCCAGCATTTT

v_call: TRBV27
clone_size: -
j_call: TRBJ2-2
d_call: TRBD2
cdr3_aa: CASTLSGAHTGELFF
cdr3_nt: TGTGCCAGCACCCTTAGCGGGGCTCACACCGGGGAGCTGTTTTTT

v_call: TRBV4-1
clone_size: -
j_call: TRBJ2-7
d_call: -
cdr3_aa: CASSQVPSGAYEQYF
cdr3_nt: TGCGCCAGCAGCCAAGTCCCGTCAGGTGCCTACGAGCAGTACTTC

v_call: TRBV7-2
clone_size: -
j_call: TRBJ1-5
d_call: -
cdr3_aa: CASSLFVGSGNQPQHF
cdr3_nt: TGTGCCAGCAGCTTATTTGTCGGGTCAGGGAATCAGCCCCAGCATTTT

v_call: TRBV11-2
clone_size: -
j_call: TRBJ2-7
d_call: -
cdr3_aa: CASSLARAPYEQYF
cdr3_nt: TGTGCCAGCAGCTTAGCCAGGGCCCCCTACGAGCAGTACTTC

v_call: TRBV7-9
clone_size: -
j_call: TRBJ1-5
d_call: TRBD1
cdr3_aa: CASSQAPDRVNQPQHF
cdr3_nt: TGTGCCAGCAGCCAGGCCCCGGACAGGGTGAATCAGCCCCAGCATTTT

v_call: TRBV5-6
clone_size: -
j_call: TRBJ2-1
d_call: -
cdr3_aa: CASSLGTVYNEQFF
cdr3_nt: TGTGCCAGCAGCCTTGGCACAGTCTACAATGAGCAGTTCTTC

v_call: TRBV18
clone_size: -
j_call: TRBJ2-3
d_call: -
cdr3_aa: CASSPPYTGRADTQYF
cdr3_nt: TGTGCCAGCTCACCACCGTACACAGGAAGGGCAGATACGCAGTATTTT

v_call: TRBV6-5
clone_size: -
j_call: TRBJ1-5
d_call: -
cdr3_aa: CASSGQNNQPQHF
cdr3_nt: TGTGCCAGCAGCGGACAAAACAATCAGCCCCAGCATTTT

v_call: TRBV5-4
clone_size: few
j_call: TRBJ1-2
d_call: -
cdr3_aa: CASSLKGIDGYTF
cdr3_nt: TGTGCCAGCAGCTTAAAGGGGATTGATGGCTACACCTTC

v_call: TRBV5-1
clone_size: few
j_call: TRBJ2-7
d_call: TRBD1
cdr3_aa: CASSPTGTGSYEQYF
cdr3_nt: TGCGCCAGCAGCCCGACCGGGACAGGTTCCTACGAGCAGTACTTC

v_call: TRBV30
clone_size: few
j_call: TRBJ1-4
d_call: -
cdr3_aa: CACHEGLVATNEKLFF
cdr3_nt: TGTGCCTGCCATGAAGGCCTAGTTGCAACTAATGAAAAACTGTTTTTT

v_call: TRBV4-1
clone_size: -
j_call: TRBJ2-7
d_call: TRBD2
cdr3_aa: CASSQGLHRLAGRHSYEQYF
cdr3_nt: TGCGCCAGCAGCCAGGGCCTCCACCGACTAGCGGGGCGCCACTCCTACGAGCAGTACTTC

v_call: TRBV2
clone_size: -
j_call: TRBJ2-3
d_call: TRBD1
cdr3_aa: CASSGQGPLPSTDTQYF
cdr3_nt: TGTGCCAGCAGTGGACAGGGGCCACTACCTTCCACAGATACGCAGTATTTT

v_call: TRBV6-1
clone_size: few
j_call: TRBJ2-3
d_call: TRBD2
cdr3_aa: CASSEELAGVLDTQYF
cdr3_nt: TGTGCCAGCAGTGAAGAACTAGCGGGAGTGTTAGATACGCAGTATTTT